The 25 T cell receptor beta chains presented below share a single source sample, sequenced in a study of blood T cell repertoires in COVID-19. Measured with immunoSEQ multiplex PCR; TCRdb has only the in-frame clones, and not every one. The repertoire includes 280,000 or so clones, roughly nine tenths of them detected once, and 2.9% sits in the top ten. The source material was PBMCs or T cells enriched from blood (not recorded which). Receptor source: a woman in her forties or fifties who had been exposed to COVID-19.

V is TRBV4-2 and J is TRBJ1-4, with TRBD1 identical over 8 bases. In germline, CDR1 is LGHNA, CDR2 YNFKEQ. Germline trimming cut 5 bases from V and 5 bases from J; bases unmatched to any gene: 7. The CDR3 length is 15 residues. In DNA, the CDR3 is TGTGCCAGCAGCTACGGACAGGGTACAAATGAAAAACTGTTTTTT. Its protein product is CASSYGQGTNEKLFF.

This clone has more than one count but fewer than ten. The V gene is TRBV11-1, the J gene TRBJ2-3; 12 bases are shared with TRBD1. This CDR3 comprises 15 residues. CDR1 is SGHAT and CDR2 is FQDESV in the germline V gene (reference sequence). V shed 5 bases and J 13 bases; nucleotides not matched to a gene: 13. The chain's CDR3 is CASSPRDRGPSLEYF. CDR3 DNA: TGTGCCAGCAGCCCACGGGACAGGGGGCCTTCATTGGAGTATTTT.

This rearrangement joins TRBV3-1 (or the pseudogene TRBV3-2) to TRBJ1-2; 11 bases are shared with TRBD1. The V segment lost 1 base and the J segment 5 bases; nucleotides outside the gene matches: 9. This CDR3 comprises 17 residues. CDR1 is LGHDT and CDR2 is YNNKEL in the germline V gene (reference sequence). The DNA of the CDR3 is TGTGCCAGCAGCCAAGCCCCCGGGACAGGGGGTTGGTATGGCTACACCTTC. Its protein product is CASSQAPGTGGWYGYTF.

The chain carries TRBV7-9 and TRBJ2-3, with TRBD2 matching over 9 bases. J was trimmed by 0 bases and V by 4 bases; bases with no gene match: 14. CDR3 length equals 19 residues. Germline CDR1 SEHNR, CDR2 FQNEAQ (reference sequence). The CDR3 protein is CASSSILAGKDSSTDTQYF. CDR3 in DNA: TGTGCCAGCAGCTCCATTCTAGCGGGGAAAGACTCTAGCACAGATACGCAGTATTTT.

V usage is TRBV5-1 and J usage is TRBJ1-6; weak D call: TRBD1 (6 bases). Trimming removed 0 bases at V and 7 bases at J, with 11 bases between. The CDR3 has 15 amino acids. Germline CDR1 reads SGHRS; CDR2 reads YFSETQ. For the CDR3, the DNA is TGCGCCAGCAGCTTGGATACAGGGCCAAATTCACCCCTCCACTTT. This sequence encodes CASSLDTGPNSPLHF.

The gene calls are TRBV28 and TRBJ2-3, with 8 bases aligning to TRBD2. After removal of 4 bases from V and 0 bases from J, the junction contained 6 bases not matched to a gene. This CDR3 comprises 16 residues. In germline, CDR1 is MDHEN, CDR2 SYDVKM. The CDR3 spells CASSSLSGASTDTQYF. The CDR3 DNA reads TGTGCCAGCAGTTCCCTTAGCGGGGCAAGCACAGATACGCAGTATTTT.

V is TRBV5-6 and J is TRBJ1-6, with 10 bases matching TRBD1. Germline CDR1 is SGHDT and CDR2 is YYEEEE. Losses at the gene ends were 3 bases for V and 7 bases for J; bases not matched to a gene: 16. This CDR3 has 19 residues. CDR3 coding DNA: TGTGCCAGCAGCTCAAATCGGGACAGGGGAGTAGGCGGGAATTCACCCCTCCACTTT. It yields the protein CASSSNRDRGVGGNSPLHF.

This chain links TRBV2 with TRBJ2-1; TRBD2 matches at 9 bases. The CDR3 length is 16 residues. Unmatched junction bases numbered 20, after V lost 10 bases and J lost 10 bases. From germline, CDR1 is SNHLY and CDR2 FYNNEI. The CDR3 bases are TGTGCCACCAGGGGGTGGACTAGCGAGGGGGGTGAGGAGCAGTTCTTC. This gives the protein CATRGWTSEGGEEQFF.

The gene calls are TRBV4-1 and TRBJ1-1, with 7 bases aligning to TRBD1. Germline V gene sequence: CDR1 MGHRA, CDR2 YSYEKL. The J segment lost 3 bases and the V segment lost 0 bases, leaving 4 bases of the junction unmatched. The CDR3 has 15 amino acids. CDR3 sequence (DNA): TGCGCCAGCAGCCAAGATACAGGACAGGACACTGAAGCTTTCTTT. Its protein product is CASSQDTGQDTEAFF.

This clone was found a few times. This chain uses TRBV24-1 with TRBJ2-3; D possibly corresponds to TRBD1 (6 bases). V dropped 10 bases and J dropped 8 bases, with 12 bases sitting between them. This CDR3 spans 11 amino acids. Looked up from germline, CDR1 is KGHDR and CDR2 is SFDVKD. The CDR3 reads CATQGFGTQYF. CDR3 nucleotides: TGTGCCACACAGGGTTTTGGTACGCAGTATTTT.

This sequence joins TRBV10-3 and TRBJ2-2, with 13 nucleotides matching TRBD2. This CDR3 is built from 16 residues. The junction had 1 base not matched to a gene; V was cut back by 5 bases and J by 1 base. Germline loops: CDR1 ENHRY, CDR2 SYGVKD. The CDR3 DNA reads TGTGCCATCAGTTGGACTAGCGGGGGGAACACCGGGGAGCTGTTTTTT. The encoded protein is CAISWTSGGNTGELFF.

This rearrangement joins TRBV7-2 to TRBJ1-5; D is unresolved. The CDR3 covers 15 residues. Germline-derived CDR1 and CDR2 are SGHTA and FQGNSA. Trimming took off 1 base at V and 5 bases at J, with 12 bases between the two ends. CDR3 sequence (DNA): TGTGCCAGCAGCTTAGTGGATCGGGGAGATCAGCCCCAGCATTTT. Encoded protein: CASSLVDRGDQPQHF.

CDR3 residues: CATSRDRLSSNQPQHF. CDR3 DNA: TGTGCCACCAGCAGAGATCGACTTAGTAGCAATCAGCCCCAGCATTTT. V usage is TRBV15 and J usage is TRBJ1-5; D gene unclear. The CDR3 runs 16 residues. Trimming pared 0 bases from V and 0 bases from J, leaving 9 bases between. Germline V gene sequence: CDR1 LNHNV, CDR2 YYDKDF (reference sequence).

The CDR3 sequence is CASRGAGTKTYEQYF. CDR3 nucleotide sequence: TGTGCCAGCAGAGGAGCCGGGACTAAAACCTACGAGCAGTACTTC. The chain links TRBV28 to TRBJ2-7; TRBD2 aligns across 7 bases. The trim removed 6 bases at V and 2 bases at J, leaving 10 bases unmatched. The germline V gene encodes CDR1 MDHEN and CDR2 SYDVKM. This CDR3 is 15 amino acids long.

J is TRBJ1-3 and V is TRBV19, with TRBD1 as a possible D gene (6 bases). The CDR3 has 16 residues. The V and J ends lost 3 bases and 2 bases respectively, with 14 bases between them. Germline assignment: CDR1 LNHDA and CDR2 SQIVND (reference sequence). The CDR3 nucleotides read TGTGCCAGTAGTATTATGAGCAGGGGAACTGGAAACACCATATATTTT. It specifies CASSIMSRGTGNTIYF.

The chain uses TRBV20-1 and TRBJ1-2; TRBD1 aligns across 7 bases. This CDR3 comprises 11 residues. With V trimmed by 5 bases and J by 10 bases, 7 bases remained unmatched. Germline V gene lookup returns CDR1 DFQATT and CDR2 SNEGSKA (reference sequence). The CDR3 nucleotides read TGCAGTGCTGCCCAGGGGGGCCACTACACCTTC. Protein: CSAAQGGHYTF.

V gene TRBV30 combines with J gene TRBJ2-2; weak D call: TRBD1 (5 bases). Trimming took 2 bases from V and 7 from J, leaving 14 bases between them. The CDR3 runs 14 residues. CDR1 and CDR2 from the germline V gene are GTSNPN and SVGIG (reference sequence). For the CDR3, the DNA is TGTGCCTGGAGTACCAGGACCCAGGGCGGGGAGCTGTTTTTT. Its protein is CAWSTRTQGGELFF.

CDR3 sequence (DNA): TGCGCCAGCAGAGATATCTGTCCCACTGGCTACGAGCAGTACTTC. Encoded protein: CASRDICPTGYEQYF. This chain joins TRBV23-1 and TRBJ2-7; D is uncertain. TRBV23-1 is recorded as an ORF, its role being uncertain. The CDR3 totals 15 residues. V lost 6 bases and J lost 3, with 18 bases in between.

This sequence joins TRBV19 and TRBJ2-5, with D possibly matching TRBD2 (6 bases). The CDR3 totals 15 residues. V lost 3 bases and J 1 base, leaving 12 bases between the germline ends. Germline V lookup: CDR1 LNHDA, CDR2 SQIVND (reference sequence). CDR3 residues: CASSIFGGPQETQYF. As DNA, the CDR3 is TGTGCCAGTAGTATTTTTGGAGGGCCCCAAGAGACCCAGTACTTC.

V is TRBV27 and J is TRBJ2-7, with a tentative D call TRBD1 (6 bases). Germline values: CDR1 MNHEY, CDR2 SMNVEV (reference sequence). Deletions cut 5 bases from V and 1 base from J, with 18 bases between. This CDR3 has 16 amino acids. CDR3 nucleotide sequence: TGTGCCAGCAGTCGCATAGTGGGGACAAAGTCCTACGAGCAGTACTTC. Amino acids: CASSRIVGTKSYEQYF.

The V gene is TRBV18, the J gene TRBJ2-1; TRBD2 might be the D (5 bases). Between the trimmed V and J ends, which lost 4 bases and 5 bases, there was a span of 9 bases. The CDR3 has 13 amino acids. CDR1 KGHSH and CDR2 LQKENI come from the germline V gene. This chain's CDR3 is CASSRELDNEQFF. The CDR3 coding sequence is TGTGCCAGCTCACGGGAGCTAGACAATGAGCAGTTCTTC.

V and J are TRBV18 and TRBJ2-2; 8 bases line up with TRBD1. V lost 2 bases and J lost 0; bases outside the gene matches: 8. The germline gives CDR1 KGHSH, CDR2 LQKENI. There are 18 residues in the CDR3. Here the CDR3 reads CASSPSPGQDTNTGELFF. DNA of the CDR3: TGTGCCAGCTCACCATCCCCGGGACAGGATACGAACACCGGGGAGCTGTTTTTT.

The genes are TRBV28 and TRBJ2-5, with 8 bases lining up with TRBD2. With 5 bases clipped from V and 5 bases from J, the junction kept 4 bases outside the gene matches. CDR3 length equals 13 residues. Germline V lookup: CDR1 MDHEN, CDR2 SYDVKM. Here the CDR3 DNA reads TGTGCCAGCAGTCCGGGAGGGACGGAGACCCAGTACTTC. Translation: CASSPGGTETQYF.

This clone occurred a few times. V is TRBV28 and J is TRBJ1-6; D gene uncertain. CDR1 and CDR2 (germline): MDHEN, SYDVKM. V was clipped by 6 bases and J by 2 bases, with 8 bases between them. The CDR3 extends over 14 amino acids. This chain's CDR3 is CASRPETYNSPLHF. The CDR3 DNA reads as TGTGCCAGCAGGCCGGAGACCTATAATTCACCCCTCCACTTT.

The CDR3 is CASSRGSLNTGELFF. Written as DNA, the CDR3 is TGTGCCAGCAGCCGCGGTTCGCTGAACACCGGGGAGCTGTTTTTT. The chain recombines TRBV6-5 with TRBJ2-2; no reliable D call. Germline CDR1 reads MNHEY; CDR2 reads SVGAGI. V lost 6 bases and J 1 base, leaving 12 bases between the germline ends. The CDR3 is 15 amino acids.